The present TCR beta chain was sequenced within a study of CD8 T cells in ankylosing spondylitis. Germline assignment: CDR1 ENHRY and CDR2 SYGVKD. Trimming cost V 5 bases and J 6 bases, with 13 bases left between them. The CDR3 totals 14 residues. Study-wide points: Prior literature has documented some motif variants in synovial fluid and blood from reactive arthritis.

Scientists made TCR beta libraries using quantitative 5'-RACE with molecular barcodes. A single record per CDR3 protein comes from TCRdb applying MiXCR to the 5' RACE reads. Of around 150,000 distinct CDR3 sequences in the sample, 18% were seen once. In the case of this clonotype: Its specificity is not known.

What was sequenced was blood, either unsorted or a sorted T cell fraction (not recorded which). This clonotype originated in a male donor with ankylosing spondylitis or in good health (not recorded which). The chain joins TRBV10-3 to TRBJ2-2; TRBD1 might be the D (7 bases). Written as DNA, the CDR3 is TGTGCCATCAGTCCAGGGGGGTTGGCCGGGGAGCTGTTTTTT. It yields the protein CAISPGGLAGELFF.